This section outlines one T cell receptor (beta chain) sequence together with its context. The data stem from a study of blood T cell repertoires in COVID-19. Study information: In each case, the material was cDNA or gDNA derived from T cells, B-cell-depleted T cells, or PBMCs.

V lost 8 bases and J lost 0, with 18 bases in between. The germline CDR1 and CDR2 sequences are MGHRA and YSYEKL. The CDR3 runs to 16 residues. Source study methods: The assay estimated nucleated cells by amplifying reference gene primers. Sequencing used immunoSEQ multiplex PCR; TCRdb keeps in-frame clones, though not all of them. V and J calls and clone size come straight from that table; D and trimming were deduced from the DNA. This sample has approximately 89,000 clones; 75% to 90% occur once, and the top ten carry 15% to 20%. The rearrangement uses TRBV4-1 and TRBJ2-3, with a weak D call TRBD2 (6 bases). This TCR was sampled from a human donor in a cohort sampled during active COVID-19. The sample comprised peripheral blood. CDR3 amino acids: CASRFGGILSTDTQYF. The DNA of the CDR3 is TGCGCCAGCCGATTTGGGGGGATCCTCAGCACAGATACGCAGTATTTT.